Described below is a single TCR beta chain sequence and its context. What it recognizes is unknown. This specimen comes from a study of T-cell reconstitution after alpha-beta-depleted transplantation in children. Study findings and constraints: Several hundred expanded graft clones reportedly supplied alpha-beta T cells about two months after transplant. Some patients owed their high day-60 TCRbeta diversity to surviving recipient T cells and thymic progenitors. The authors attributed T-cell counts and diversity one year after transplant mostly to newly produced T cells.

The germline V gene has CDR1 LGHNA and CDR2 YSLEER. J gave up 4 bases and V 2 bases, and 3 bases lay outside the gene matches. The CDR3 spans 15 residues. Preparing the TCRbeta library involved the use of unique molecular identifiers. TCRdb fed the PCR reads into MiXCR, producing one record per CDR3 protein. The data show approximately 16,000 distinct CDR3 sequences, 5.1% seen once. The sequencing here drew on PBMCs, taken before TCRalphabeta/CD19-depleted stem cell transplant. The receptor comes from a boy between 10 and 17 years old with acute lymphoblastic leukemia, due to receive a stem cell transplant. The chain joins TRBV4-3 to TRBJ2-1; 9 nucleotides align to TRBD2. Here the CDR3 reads CASSQWAGGYNEQFF. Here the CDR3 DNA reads TGCGCCAGCAGCCAATGGGCGGGAGGGTACAATGAGCAGTTCTTC.